This note documents a single T cell receptor beta chain sequence. TCRdb recomputed clones from the PCR reads via MiXCR. The top ten hold roughly 8% of the sample, which has 15,000 to 20,000 clones, roughly 22% seen once. Treatment of any kind had been given to no patient before thyroid surgery. Trimming took 6 bases from V and 2 from J; bases not matched to a gene: 10. This CDR3 has 14 residues. Germline V gene lookup returns CDR1 SQVTM and CDR2 ANQGSEA. This specimen belongs to a study of metastatic and nonmetastatic thyroid tumors. Study as a whole: Across blood and tumor or nodule tissue, repertoires from malignant and benign thyroid patients were compared with one another.

V and J are TRBV29-1 and TRBJ2-7; 7 positions match TRBD1. The source of this sequence is a female donor with papillary thyroid cancer or a benign thyroid nodule (not recorded which). Some clones in this sample may be carry-over from other donors' samples. Material: adjacent normal tissue. The CDR3 coding sequence is TGCAGCGTCCAAGCATCGGGACAGCCCTACGAGCAGTACTTC. Amino acid sequence: CSVQASGQPYEQYF.